This is a list of T cell receptor beta chains from one sample in a study of blood T cell repertoires in COVID-19. Clones were read by immunoSEQ multiplex PCR, and TCRdb kept only the in-frame ones, dropping some. This table has more than 200,000 clones, less than 90% appearing once. Sequenced: peripheral blood. These receptors were obtained from a man between 60 and 75 years old with acute or convalescent COVID-19. CDR3s include the opening cysteine and the closing phenylalanine or tryptophan. A D gene is named only where the DNA matches it firmly. Some rows mark clone size as missing; the rest say once, few, many or name a class of expanded clone.

TRBV7-2,NA,TRBJ2-7,TRBD2,CASKAAAGLGEQYF,TGTGCCAGCAAAGCGGCAGCGGGATTGGGCGAGCAGTACTTC
TRBV10-3,NA,TRBJ1-2,NA,CASPQTMSHGYTF,TGTGCCAGCCCACAGACGATGAGCCATGGCTACACCTTC
TRBV5-1,NA,TRBJ2-3,TRBD2,CASSDSGGPTDTQYF,TGCGCCAGCAGCGATAGCGGGGGCCCCACAGATACGCAGTATTTT
TRBV6-5,NA,TRBJ2-3,NA,CASTEVRDTQYF,TGTGCCAGCACGGAGGTCCGGGATACGCAGTATTTT
TRBV19,NA,TRBJ1-1,TRBD1,CASGDRVGDTEAFF,TGTGCCAGCGGGGACAGGGTAGGTGACACTGAAGCTTTCTTT
TRBV18,NA,TRBJ2-7,TRBD2,CASSPPSGLTYEQYF,TGTGCCAGCTCACCCCCTAGCGGTCTCACCTACGAGCAGTACTTC
TRBV4-2,NA,TRBJ2-3,TRBD2,CASSQAWGSGGISTDTQYF,TGTGCCAGCAGCCAAGCTTGGGGTAGCGGGGGAATTAGCACAGATACGCAGTATTTT
TRBV27,NA,TRBJ1-6,NA,CASSFDRNNSPLHF,TGTGCCAGCAGTTTCGACAGGAATAATTCACCCCTCCACTTT
TRBV11-3,NA,TRBJ1-6,TRBD1,CASSPPSGGGRSPLHF,TGTGCCAGCAGCCCCCCGAGCGGAGGGGGCCGATCACCCCTCCACTTT
TRBV6-5,NA,TRBJ2-1,TRBD1,CASSTLDRGEQFF,TGTGCCAGCAGTACCCTAGACAGGGGTGAGCAGTTCTTC
TRBV7-3,NA,TRBJ1-2,TRBD1,CASRPGQGGYGYTF,TGTGCCAGCAGACCAGGACAGGGGGGCTATGGCTACACCTTC
TRBV10-1,once,TRBJ2-2,TRBD2,CASSVRRERENTGELFF,TGCGCCAGCAGTGTCAGACGGGAGCGGGAGAACACCGGGGAGCTGTTTTTT
TRBV7-9,NA,TRBJ2-2,NA,CASAQGRSTGELFF,TGTGCCAGTGCACAGGGACGTAGCACCGGGGAGCTGTTTTTT
TRBV10-1,NA,TRBJ1-1,NA,CASRDNLNTEAFF,TGCGCCAGCAGAGACAACCTTAACACTGAAGCTTTCTTT
TRBV6-5,NA,TRBJ2-7,NA,CASSYSIPGQPYEQYF,TGTGCCAGCAGTTACTCGATTCCGGGACAACCCTACGAGCAGTACTTC
TRBV5-1,NA,TRBJ2-3,TRBD2,CASSIGTSGPLDTQYF,TGCGCCAGCAGCATCGGGACTAGCGGCCCCCTAGATACGCAGTATTTT
TRBV5-3,NA,TRBJ2-1,NA,CARSLGGASSYNEQFF,TGTGCCAGAAGCTTGGGTGGGGCGAGCTCCTACAATGAGCAGTTCTTC
TRBV3-1/TRBV3-2,once,TRBJ1-2,TRBD1,CASSQGDRGRGYTF,TGTGCCAGCAGCCAAGGAGACAGGGGTAGAGGCTACACCTTC